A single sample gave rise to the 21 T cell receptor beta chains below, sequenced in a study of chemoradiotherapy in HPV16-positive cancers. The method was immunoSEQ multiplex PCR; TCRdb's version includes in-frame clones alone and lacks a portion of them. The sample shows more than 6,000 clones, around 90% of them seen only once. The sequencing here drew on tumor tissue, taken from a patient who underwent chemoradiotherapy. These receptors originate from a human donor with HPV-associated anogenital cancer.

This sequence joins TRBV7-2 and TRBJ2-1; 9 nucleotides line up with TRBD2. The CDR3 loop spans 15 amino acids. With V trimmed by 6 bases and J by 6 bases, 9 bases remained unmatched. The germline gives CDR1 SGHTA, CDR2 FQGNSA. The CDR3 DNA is TGTGCCAGCAGTTCCAACGGACTAGCGTCCAATGAGCAGTTCTTC. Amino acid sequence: CASSSNGLASNEQFF.

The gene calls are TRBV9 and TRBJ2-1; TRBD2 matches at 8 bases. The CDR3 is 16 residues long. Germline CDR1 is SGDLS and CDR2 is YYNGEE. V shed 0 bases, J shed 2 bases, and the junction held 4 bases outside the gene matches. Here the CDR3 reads CASSVGLALTYNEQFF. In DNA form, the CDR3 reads TGTGCCAGCAGCGTAGGACTAGCGCTGACCTACAATGAGCAGTTCTTC. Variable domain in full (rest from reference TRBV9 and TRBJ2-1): DSGVTQTPKHLITATGQRVTLRCSPRSGDLSVYWYQQSLDQGLQFLIQYYNGEERAKGNILERFSAQQFPDLHSELNLSSLELGDSALYFCASSVGLALTYNEQFFGPGTRLTVL.

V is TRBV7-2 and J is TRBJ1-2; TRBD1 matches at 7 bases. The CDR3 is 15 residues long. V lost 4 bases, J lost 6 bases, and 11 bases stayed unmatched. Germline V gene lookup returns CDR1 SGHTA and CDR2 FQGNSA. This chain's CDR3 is CASSSHWGGTDGYTF. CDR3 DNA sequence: TGTGCCAGCAGCTCCCATTGGGGAGGGACAGATGGCTACACCTTC.

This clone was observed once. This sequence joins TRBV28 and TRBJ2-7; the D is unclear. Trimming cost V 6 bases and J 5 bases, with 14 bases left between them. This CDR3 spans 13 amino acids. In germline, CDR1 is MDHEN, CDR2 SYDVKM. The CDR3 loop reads CASRGSLGDEQYF. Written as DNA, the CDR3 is TGTGCCAGCAGAGGTAGTCTCGGTGACGAGCAGTACTTC.

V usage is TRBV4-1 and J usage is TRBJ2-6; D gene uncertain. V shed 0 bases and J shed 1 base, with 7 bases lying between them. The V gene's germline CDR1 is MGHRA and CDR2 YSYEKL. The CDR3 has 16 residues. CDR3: CASSQELGSGANVLTF. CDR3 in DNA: TGCGCCAGCAGCCAAGAGCTGGGGTCTGGGGCCAACGTCCTGACTTTC.

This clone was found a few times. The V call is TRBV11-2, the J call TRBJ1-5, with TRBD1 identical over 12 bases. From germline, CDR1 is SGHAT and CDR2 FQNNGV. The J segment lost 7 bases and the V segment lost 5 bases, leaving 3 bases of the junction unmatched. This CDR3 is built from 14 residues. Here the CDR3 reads CASSPGTGGQPQHF. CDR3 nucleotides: TGTGCCAGCAGCCCGGGGACAGGGGGCCAGCCCCAGCATTTT.

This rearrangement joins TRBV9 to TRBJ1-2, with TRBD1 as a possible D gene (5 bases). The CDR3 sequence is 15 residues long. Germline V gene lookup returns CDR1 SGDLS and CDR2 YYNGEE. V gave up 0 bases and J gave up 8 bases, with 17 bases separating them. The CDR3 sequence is CASSVAHFPEGGYTF. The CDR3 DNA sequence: TGTGCCAGCAGCGTAGCTCACTTTCCAGAGGGGGGCTACACCTTC.

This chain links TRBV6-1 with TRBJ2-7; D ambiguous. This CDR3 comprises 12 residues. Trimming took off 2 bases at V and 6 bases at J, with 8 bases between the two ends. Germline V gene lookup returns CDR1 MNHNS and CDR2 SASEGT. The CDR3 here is CASSESRTEQYF. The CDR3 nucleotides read TGTGCCAGCAGTGAAAGTAGGACCGAGCAGTACTTC.

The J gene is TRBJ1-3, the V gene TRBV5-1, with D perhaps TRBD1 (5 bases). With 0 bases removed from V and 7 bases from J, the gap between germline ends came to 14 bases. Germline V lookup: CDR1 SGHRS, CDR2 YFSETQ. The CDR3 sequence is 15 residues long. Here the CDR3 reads CASSLVGDYGNTIYF. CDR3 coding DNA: TGCGCCAGCAGCTTGGTCGGGGACTATGGGAACACCATATATTTT.

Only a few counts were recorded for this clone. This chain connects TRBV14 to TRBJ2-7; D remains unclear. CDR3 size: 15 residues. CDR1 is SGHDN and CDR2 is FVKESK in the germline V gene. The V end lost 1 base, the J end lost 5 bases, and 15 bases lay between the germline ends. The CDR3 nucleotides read TGTGCCAGCAGCCAAGGGTGGAGTTTGGGCCACGAGCAGTACTTC. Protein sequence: CASSQGWSLGHEQYF.

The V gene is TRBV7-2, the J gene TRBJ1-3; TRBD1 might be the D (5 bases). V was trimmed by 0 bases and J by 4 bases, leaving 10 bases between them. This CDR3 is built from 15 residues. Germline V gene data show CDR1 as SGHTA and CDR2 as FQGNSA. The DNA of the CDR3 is TGTGCCAGCAGCTTAGCGGGGGGGTCCGGAAACACCATATATTTT. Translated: CASSLAGGSGNTIYF.

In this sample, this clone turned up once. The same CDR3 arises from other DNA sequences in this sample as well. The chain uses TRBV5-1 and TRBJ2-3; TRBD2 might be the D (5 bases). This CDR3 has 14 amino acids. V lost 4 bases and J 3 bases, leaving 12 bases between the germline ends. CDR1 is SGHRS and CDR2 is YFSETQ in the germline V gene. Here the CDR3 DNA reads TGCGCCAGCAGCCCCGGACTCGAGACAGATACGCAGTATTTT. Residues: CASSPGLETDTQYF.

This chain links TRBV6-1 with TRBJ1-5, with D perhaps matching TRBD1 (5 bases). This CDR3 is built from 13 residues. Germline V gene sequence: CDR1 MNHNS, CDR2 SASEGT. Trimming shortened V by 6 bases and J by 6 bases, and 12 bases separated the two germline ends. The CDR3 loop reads CASRSTGPQPQHF. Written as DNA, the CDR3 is TGTGCCAGCAGGTCAACGGGGCCTCAGCCCCAGCATTTT.

This CDR3 reads CASSLGGDEQFF. The CDR3 DNA reads TGCGCCAGCAGCTTGGGAGGGGATGAGCAGTTCTTC. The chain carries TRBV5-1 and TRBJ2-1; D may be TRBD1 or TRBD2 (5 bases each). This CDR3 contains 12 residues. Germline lookup yields CDR1 SGHRS and CDR2 YFSETQ. Trimming stripped 0 bases from V and 8 bases from J, with 6 bases between. Supplemented by reference TRBV5-1 and TRBJ2-1, the full variable domain reads KAGVTQTPRYLIKTRGQQVTLSCSPISGHRSVSWYQQTPGQGLQFLFEYFSETQRNKGNFPGRFSGRQFSNSRSEMNVSTLELGDSALYLCASSLGGDEQFFGPGTRLTVL.

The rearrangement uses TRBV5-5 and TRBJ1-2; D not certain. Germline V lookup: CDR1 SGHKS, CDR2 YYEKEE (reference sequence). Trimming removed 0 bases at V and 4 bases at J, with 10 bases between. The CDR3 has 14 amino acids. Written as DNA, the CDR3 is TGTGCCAGCAGCTTGGACGCAGGATCCTATGGCTACACCTTC. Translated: CASSLDAGSYGYTF.

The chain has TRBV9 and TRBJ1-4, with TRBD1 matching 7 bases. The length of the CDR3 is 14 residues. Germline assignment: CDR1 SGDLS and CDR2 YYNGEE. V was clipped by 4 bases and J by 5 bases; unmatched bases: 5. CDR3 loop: CASSIEGQNEKLFF. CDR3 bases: TGTGCCAGCAGCATAGAGGGACAGAATGAAAAACTGTTTTTT.

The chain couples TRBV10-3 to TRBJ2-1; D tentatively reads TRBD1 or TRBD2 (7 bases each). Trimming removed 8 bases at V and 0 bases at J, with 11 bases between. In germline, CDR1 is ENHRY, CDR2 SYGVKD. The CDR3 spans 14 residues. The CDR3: CAIQGGDSYNEQFF. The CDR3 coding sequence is TGTGCCATCCAGGGGGGGGACTCCTACAATGAGCAGTTCTTC.

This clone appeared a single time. The CDR3 region is CASSFPNTEAFF. DNA of the CDR3: TGTGCCAGCAGCTTTCCTAACACTGAAGCTTTCTTT. The chain employs TRBV7-9 and TRBJ1-1; D call uncertain. The CDR3 totals 12 residues. V was shortened by 3 bases and J by 2 bases, with 4 bases between the two germline ends. Germline assignment: CDR1 SEHNR and CDR2 FQNEAQ (reference sequence).

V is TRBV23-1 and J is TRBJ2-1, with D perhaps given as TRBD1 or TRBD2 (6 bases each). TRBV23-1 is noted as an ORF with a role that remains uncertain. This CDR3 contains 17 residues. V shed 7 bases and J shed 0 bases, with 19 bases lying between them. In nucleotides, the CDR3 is TGCGCCAGCACACAAACAAGAGGGGGGAGCTCCTACAATGAGCAGTTCTTC. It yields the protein CASTQTRGGSSYNEQFF.

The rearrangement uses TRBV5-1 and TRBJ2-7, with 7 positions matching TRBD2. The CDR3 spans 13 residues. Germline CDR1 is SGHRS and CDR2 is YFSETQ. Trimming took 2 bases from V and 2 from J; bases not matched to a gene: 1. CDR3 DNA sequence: TGCGCCAGCAGCTTACGGGGGGCCTACGAGCAGTACTTC. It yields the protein CASSLRGAYEQYF.

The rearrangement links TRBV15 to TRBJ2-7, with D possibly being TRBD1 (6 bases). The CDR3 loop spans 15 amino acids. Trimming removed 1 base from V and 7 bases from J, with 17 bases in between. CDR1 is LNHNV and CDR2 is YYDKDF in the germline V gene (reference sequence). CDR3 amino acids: CATSRGLDSNVEQYF. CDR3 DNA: TGTGCCACCAGCAGAGGTTTGGACAGTAACGTTGAGCAGTACTTC.